A selection of T cell receptor beta chains follows, all from one sample in a study of T-cell memory formation after mild COVID-19. TCRdb re-called the 5' RACE reads with MiXCR, one entry per CDR3 protein. The sample consists of hundreds of thousands of distinct CDR3 sequences, around an eighth of them appearing once. Sequenced material: PBMCs or a T cell subset sorted from them (not recorded which). The receptor set was obtained from a man younger than 35 who had mild COVID-19 (a few samples of this study predate the infection). Cell type and time point are not known. Both conserved end residues are part of each CDR3. The order of the fields is D gene, clone size, J gene, V gene, CDR3 length, CDR3 DNA, CDR3 protein. The D gene is left open where the match is weak. Clone size, where shown, is once, few, many, or a class for clones that have expanded.

>TRBD2|few|TRBJ2-2|TRBV7-6|17
TGTGCCAGCAGCATAAGGACTAGCGGGGCCAACACCGGGGAGCTGTTTTTT
CASSIRTSGANTGELFF
>TRBD1|.|TRBJ2-1|TRBV24-1|19
TGTGCCACCAGTGATCCGCCCGGGGGGACAGGGGGCGCTTCAAATGAGCAGTTCTTC
CATSDPPGGTGGASNEQFF
>.|many|TRBJ2-4|TRBV7-2|15
TGTGCCAGCAGCTTAGTAGGTCTAGCCAAAAACATTCAGTACTTC
CASSLVGLAKNIQYF
>.|few|TRBJ2-2|TRBV12-3/TRBV12-4|14
TGTGCCAGCAGTTTGGGGCGGCGTGTCGGGGAGCTGTTTTTT
CASSLGRRVGELFF
>.|few|TRBJ1-5|TRBV2|16
TGTGCCAGCAGTGACAGATCAGGGAGAGGCAATCAGCCCCAGCATTTT
CASSDRSGRGNQPQHF
>.|few|TRBJ2-3|TRBV6-2/TRBV6-3|13
TGTGCCAGCAGTTACGGGGGCACAGATACGCAGTATTTT
CASSYGGTDTQYF
>.|once|TRBJ1-2|TRBV2|13
TGTGCCAGCGTAAAGGAAGGGGACTATGGCTACACCTTC
CASVKEGDYGYTF
>TRBD2|.|TRBJ2-5|TRBV19|15
TGTGCCAGTAGGCCTAGCGGGGGATACCAAGAGACCCAGTACTTC
CASRPSGGYQETQYF
>.|.|TRBJ1-5|TRBV7-9|15
TGTGCCAGCAGCCCCCACGGGCTTAGCAATCAGCCCCAGCATTTT
CASSPHGLSNQPQHF
>.|few|TRBJ2-3|TRBV3-1|16
TGTGCCAGCAGCCAAGATGCACTAGCCTACACAGATACGCAGTATTTT
CASSQDALAYTDTQYF
>.|many|TRBJ2-1|TRBV4-3|16
TGCGCCAGCAGCCAAGAAGGGAGGGGGCGGCGGAATGAGCAGTTCTTC
CASSQEGRGRRNEQFF
>.|once|TRBJ2-3|TRBV7-9|10
TGTGCCAGCACCGTAGATACGCAGTATTTT
CASTVDTQYF
>TRBD1|.|TRBJ2-7|TRBV4-3|15
TGCGCCAGCAGCCGATCCGGGACAGGGATCTACGAGCAGTACTTC
CASSRSGTGIYEQYF
>.|few|TRBJ2-7|TRBV12-3/TRBV12-4|11
TGTGCCAGCAGTTTAGACCACGAGCAGTACTTC
CASSLDHEQYF
>.|few|TRBJ2-7|TRBV4-1|15
TGCGCCAGCAGCCACCCGACGGTCGCTGCCGACGAGCAGTACTTC
CASSHPTVAADEQYF
>.|.|TRBJ1-2|TRBV6-5|13
TGTGCCAGCAGACGAACAGGGCTCTATGGCTACACCTTC
CASRRTGLYGYTF
>.|.|TRBJ2-7|TRBV6-6|16
TGTGCCAGCTGCCGACCCACAGGGACCTACTCCTACGAGCAGTACTTC
CASCRPTGTYSYEQYF
>.|.|TRBJ2-3|TRBV28|18
TGTGCCAGCAGCCTATTGGGATCGACCGGCGCGGGGACAGATACGCAGTATTTT
CASSLLGSTGAGTDTQYF
>.|few|TRBJ2-7|TRBV19|14
TGTGCCAGTAGTCGTGGGGACGGTGGCGACGAGCAGTACTTC
CASSRGDGGDEQYF
>.|few|TRBJ1-1|TRBV7-9|14
TGTGCCAGCAGTCAGACCGGTCTAAACACTGAAGCTTTCTTT
CASSQTGLNTEAFF
>.|many|TRBJ2-5|TRBV5-1|16
TGCGCCAGCAGCTCCGGCGGGCGGGGTTCCCAAGAGACCCAGTACTTC
CASSSGGRGSQETQYF
>.|few|TRBJ2-1|TRBV24-1|13
TGTGCCACCAGTGACTCCTCAGTTAGTGAGCAGTTCTTC
CATSDSSVSEQFF
>TRBD2|.|TRBJ2-3|TRBV4-2|15
TGTGCCAGCAGCCAAGTGGCTAGCGGGGGGAATACGCAGTATTTT
CASSQVASGGNTQYF
>.|many|TRBJ1-1|TRBV27|14
TGTGCCAGCTCCTGGGGGGACCAGAACACTGAAGCTTTCTTT
CASSWGDQNTEAFF
>.|.|TRBJ1-3|TRBV12-3/TRBV12-4|15
TGTGCCAGCAGTTTTTGGGGCCTGTCAGGAAACACCATATATTTT
CASSFWGLSGNTIYF
>.|many|TRBJ1-5|TRBV7-2|16
TGTGCCAGCAGCTTAGGGACTGGGGGAGGCAATCAGCCCCAGCATTTT
CASSLGTGGGNQPQHF
>TRBD2|.|TRBJ2-6|TRBV6-1|16
TGTGCCAGCTCCCCTGGGGGGGGCTCTGGGGCCAACGTCCTGACTTTC
CASSPGGGSGANVLTF
>TRBD2|.|TRBJ2-3|TRBV7-9|15
TGTGCCAGCAGCTCACTAGCGGGGGCCCTAGATACGCAGTATTTT
CASSSLAGALDTQYF
>TRBD2|few|TRBJ2-3|TRBV29-1|14
TGCAGCGTTCGACTAGCGGGGGACTCCCATACGCAGTATTTT
CSVRLAGDSHTQYF
>.|.|TRBJ1-1|TRBV6-5|13
TGTGCCAGCAGTTACGGCTGGGGGGCTGAAGCTTTCTTT
CASSYGWGAEAFF
>.|many|TRBJ1-5|TRBV5-1|15
TGCGCCAGCAGCTTGACAGCCTACGGGGATCAGCCCCAGCATTTT
CASSLTAYGDQPQHF
>.|.|TRBJ2-1|TRBV6-1|12
TGTGCCAGCAGCGAAAGGGGCGGGTTGAAGTTCTTC
CASSERGGLKFF
>.|.|TRBJ2-2|TRBV11-2|14
TGTGCCAGCAGCTTAGCCGACAGTACCGGGGAGCTGTTTTTT
CASSLADSTGELFF
>.|few|TRBJ1-5|TRBV6-2/TRBV6-3|14
TGTGCCAGCGGAGACAGCCTCAGCAATCAGCCCCAGCATTTT
CASGDSLSNQPQHF
>.|few|TRBJ1-5|TRBV12-3/TRBV12-4|12
TGTGCCAGCAGTTTACGGGATCAGCCCCAGCATTTT
CASSLRDQPQHF
>.|.|TRBJ1-2|TRBV4-1|13
TGCGCCAGCAGCCTACAGGAGTACTATGGCTACACCTTC
CASSLQEYYGYTF
>.|few|TRBJ2-2|TRBV4-1|14
TGCGCCAGCAGCCCGGGGACCTACACCGGGGAGCTGTTTTTT
CASSPGTYTGELFF
>.|many|TRBJ1-6|TRBV2|14
TGTGCCAGCACCTTAGGGGAGTTTTATTCACCCCTCCACTTT
CASTLGEFYSPLHF
>TRBD2|.|TRBJ2-2|TRBV6-2/TRBV6-3|16
TGTGCCAGCAGTGGAAAATTCCGACTAGCGTCGCGGGAGCTGTTTTTT
CASSGKFRLASRELFF
>TRBD2|many|TRBJ2-2|TRBV20-1|16
TGCAGTGCTCCCCCTATGGAGCGGGGGAACACCGGGGAGCTGTTTTTT
CSAPPMERGNTGELFF
>.|.|TRBJ1-1|TRBV7-2|14
TGTGCCAGCAGCTCCTCCAGGTGGAACACTGAAGCTTTCTTT
CASSSSRWNTEAFF
>.|few|TRBJ1-2|TRBV12-3/TRBV12-4|14
TGTGCCAGCAGTTTGGGGAGGGCGGGCTATGGCTACACCTTC
CASSLGRAGYGYTF
>.|few|TRBJ1-1|TRBV20-1|12
TGCAGTGCCCTTCCTGTGAACACTGAAGCTTTCTTT
CSALPVNTEAFF